A selection of T cell receptor beta chains follows, all from one sample in a study of blood T cell repertoires in COVID-19. Profiling relied on immunoSEQ multiplex PCR, and the TCRdb table lists in-frame clones only, not all of them. The profile shows 370,000 or so clones, around 87% of them singletons. What was sequenced was PBMCs or T cells enriched from blood (not recorded which). These receptors all come from a man aged 25-45 years who had recovered from COVID-19. Both conserved end residues are part of each CDR3. A clone size is listed for some rows: how often the clone was seen (once, few, many), or a class if it is expanded.

v_gene	abundance	j_gene	CDR3aa
TRBV27	NA	TRBJ1-1	CASSPPRVAGTEAFF
TRBV6-5	once	TRBJ2-7	CASSRSLVYEQYF
TRBV15	NA	TRBJ2-5	CATAFGAGENYQETQYF
TRBV30	NA	TRBJ1-1	CAWIRAGHLPVEAFF
TRBV7-2	NA	TRBJ2-7	CASSLSEGRYEQYF
TRBV28	NA	TRBJ2-5	CASSLWASGSERETQYF
TRBV27	NA	TRBJ2-5	CASSLSLGGSETQYF
TRBV7-9	NA	TRBJ2-1	CASSGGQAIF
TRBV18	NA	TRBJ2-5	CASSPPTGGLQETQYF
TRBV19	NA	TRBJ2-5	CASRGGRQETQYF
TRBV2	NA	TRBJ1-5	CASRPGQGHQPQHF
TRBV10-3	NA	TRBJ2-1	CAITKTGSFSNEQFF
TRBV7-9	NA	TRBJ1-1	CASSLGTVQGTEAFF
TRBV7-8	few	TRBJ2-1	CASSQLRGLSYNEQFF
TRBV20-1	NA	TRBJ2-1	CSASWVGASYNEQFF
TRBV9	NA	TRBJ2-3	CASSVASDPRATDTQYF